The clone carrying this T cell receptor beta chain was seen at least ten times. Its antigen remains unidentified. The sample comes from a study of early T cells in non-severe SARS-CoV-2 infection. Study at large: Sequencing was performed on bulk RNA from unsorted whole blood, leaving chains unpaired. Study outcomes and limitations: Anti-spike CD8 responses were favored by VDJdb matching, which missed private and CD4 specificities.

The TCR library protocol was used to attach unique molecular identifiers. These identifiers were attached to individual cDNA molecules. In TCRdb, the 5' RACE reads were re-called with MiXCR into one record per CDR3 protein. The table has 80,000 to 100,000 distinct CDR3 sequences, approximately 11% seen once. Germline-derived CDR1 and CDR2 are SGHTA and FQGTGA. With 1 base clipped from V and 7 bases from J, the junction kept 10 bases outside the gene matches. The CDR3 has 16 amino acids. The gene calls are TRBV7-3 and TRBJ2-3, with 8 bases fitting TRBD2. The sequence was obtained from an adult who was a healthcare worker with PCR-confirmed SARS-CoV-2 infection or an uninfected control (not recorded which). The specimen comprised whole blood, sampled at baseline. The CDR3 here is CASSLNAAGGLNTQYF. For the CDR3, the DNA is TGTGCCAGCAGCTTAAATGCGGCGGGAGGCTTAAATACGCAGTATTTT.